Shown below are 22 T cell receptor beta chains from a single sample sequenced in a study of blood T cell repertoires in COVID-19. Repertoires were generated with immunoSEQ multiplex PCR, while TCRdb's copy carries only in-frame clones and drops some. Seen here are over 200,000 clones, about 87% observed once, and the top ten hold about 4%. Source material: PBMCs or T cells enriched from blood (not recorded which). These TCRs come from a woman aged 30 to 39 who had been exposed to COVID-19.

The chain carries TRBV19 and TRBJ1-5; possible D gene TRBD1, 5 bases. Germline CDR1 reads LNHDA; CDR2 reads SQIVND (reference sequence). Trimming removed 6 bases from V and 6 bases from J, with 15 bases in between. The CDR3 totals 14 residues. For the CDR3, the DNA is TGTGCCAGTAGGACAGACGGGGGAAGTCAGCCCCAGCATTTT. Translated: CASRTDGGSQPQHF.

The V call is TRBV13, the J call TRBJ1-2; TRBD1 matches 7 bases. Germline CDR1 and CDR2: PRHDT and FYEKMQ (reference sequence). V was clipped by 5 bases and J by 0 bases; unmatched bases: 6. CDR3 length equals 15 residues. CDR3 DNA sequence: TGTGCCAGCAGCCCCGGGACAGAAGCTAACTATGGCTACACCTTC. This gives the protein CASSPGTEANYGYTF.

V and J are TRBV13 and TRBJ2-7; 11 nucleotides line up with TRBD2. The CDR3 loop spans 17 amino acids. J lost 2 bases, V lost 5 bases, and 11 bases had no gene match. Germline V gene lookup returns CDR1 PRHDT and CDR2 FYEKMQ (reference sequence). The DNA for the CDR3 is TGTGCCAGCAGCCCGGGACTAGCGGAGTTTGGCGCCTACGAGCAGTACTTC. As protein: CASSPGLAEFGAYEQYF.

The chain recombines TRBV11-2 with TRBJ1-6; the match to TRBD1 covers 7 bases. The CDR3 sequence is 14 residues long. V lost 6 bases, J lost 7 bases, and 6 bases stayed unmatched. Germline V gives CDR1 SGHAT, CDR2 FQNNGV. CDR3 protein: CASSIDRVNSPLHF. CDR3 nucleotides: TGTGCCAGCAGTATAGACAGGGTAAATTCACCCCTCCACTTT.

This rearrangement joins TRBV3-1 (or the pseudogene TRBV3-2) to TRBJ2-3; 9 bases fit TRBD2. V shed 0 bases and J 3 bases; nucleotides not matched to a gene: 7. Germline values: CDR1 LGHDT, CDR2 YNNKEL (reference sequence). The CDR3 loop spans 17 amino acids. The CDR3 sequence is CASSQDLGLANTDTQYF. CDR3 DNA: TGTGCCAGCAGCCAAGATTTAGGACTAGCGAATACAGATACGCAGTATTTT.

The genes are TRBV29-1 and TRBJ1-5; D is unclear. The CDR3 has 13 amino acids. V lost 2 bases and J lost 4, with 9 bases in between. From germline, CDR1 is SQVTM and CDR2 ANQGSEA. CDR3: CSVEMGRNQPQHF. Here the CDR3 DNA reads TGCAGCGTTGAAATGGGCCGTAATCAGCCCCAGCATTTT.

The CDR3 spells CASSVGQGNNQPQHF. In DNA, the CDR3 is TGTGCCAGCAGCGTCGGGCAGGGTAACAATCAGCCCCAGCATTTT. This chain uses TRBV9 with TRBJ1-5; tentative D call: TRBD1 (5 bases). This CDR3 has 15 amino acids. Germline CDR1 is SGDLS and CDR2 is YYNGEE. Trimming shortened V by 2 bases and J by 3 bases, and 12 bases separated the two germline ends.

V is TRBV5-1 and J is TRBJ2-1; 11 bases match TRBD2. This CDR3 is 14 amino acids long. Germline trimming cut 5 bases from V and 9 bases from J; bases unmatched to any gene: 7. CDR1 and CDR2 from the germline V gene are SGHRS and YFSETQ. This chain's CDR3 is CASSIAGGRGEQFF. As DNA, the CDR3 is TGCGCCAGCAGTATAGCGGGAGGGCGGGGTGAGCAGTTCTTC.

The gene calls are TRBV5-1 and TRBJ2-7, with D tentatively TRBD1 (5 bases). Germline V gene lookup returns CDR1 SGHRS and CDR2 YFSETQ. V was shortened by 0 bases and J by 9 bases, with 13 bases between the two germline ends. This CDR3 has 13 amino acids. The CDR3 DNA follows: TGCGCCAGCAGCTTGGTGCAGGGCGGATCGCAGTACTTC. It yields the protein CASSLVQGGSQYF.

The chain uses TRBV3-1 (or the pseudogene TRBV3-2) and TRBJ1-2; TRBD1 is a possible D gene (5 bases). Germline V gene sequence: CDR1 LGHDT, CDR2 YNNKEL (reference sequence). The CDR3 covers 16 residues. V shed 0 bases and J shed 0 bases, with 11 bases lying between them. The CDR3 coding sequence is TGTGCCAGCAGCCAAGATAGACAGCCGACTAACTATGGCTACACCTTC. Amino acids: CASSQDRQPTNYGYTF.

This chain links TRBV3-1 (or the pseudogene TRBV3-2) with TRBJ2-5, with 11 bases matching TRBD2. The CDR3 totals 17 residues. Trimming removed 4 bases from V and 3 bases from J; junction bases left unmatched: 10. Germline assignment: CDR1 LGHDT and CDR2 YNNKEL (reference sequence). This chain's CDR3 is CASSREVAGGVKETQYF. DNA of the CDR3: TGTGCCAGCAGCCGTGAAGTAGCGGGAGGGGTAAAAGAGACCCAGTACTTC.

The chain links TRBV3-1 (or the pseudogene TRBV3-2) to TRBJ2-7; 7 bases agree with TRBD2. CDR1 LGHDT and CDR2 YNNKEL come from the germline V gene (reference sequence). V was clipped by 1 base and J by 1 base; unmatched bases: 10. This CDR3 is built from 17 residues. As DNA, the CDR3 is TGTGCCAGCAGCCAAGCCCTTGGGCGGGAGAGGTCCTACGAGCAGTACTTC. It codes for CASSQALGRERSYEQYF.

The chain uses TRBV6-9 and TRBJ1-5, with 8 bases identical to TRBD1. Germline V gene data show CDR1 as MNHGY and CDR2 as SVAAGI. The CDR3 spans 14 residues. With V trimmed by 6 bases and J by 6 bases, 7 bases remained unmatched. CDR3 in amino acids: CASRKPGGGQPQHF. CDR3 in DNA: TGTGCCAGCAGAAAACCAGGGGGCGGTCAGCCCCAGCATTTT.

CDR3 sequence (DNA): TGTGCCAGCAGTCCCAGGACAGGGAACGGGGCCAACGTCCTGACTTTC. Its translation: CASSPRTGNGANVLTF. The V and J genes are TRBV27 and TRBJ2-6, with TRBD1 identical over 8 bases. J gave up 4 bases and V 5 bases, and 7 bases lay outside the gene matches. The CDR3 covers 16 residues. Germline assignment: CDR1 MNHEY and CDR2 SMNVEV (reference sequence). The variable domain in full, with the rest retrieved from reference TRBV27 and TRBJ2-6, is EAQVTQNPRYLITVTGKKLTVTCSQNMNHEYMSWYRQDPGLGLRQIYYSMNVEVTDKGDVPEGYKVSRKEKRNFPLILESPSPNQTSLYFCASSPRTGNGANVLTFGAGSRLTVL.

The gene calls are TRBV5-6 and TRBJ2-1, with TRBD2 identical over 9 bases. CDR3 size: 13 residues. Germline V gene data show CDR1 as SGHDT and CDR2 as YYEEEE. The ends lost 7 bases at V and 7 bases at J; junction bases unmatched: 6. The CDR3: CASGREGENEQFF. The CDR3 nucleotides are TGTGCCAGCGGGCGGGAGGGCGAGAATGAGCAGTTCTTC.

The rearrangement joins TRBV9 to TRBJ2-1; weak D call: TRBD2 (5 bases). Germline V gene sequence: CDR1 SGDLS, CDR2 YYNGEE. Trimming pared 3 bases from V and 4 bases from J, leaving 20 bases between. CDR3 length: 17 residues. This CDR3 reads CASSGPAAGGPYNEQFF. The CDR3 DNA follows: TGTGCCAGCAGCGGACCAGCCGCGGGCGGTCCTTACAATGAGCAGTTCTTC.

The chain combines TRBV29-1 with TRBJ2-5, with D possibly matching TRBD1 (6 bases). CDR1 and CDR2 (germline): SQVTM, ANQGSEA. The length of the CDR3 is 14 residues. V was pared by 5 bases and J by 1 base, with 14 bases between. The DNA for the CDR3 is TGCAGCGTTCGAGCGACAGGAAGCCAAGAGACCCAGTACTTC. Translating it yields CSVRATGSQETQYF. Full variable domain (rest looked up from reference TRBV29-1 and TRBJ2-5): SAVISQKPSRDICQRGTSLTIQCQVDSQVTMMFWYRQQPGQSLTLIATANQGSEATYESGFVIDKFPISRPNLTFSTLTVSNMSPEDSSIYLCSVRATGSQETQYFGPGTRLLVL.

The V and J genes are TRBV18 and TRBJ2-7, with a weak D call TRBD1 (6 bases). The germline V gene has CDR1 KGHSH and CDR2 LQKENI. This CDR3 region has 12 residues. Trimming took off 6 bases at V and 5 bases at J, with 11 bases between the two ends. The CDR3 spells CASSPRGHEQYF. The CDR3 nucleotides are TGTGCCAGCTCCCCCAGGGGACACGAGCAGTACTTC. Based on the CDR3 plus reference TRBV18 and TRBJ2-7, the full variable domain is NAGVMQNPRHLVRRRGQEARLRCSPMKGHSHVYWYRQLPEEGLKFMVYLQKENIIDESGMPKERFSAEFPKEGPSILRIQQVVRGDSAAYFCASSPRGHEQYFGPGTRLTVT.

CDR3 region: CASSTGGNTEAFF. Here the CDR3 DNA reads TGTGCCAGCAGTACAGGGGGTAACACTGAAGCTTTCTTT. The chain recombines TRBV7-9 with TRBJ1-1, with 8 bases that match TRBD1. This CDR3 has 13 amino acids. Germline V lookup: CDR1 SEHNR, CDR2 FQNEAQ (reference sequence). V trimming: 6 bases; J trimming: 2 bases; junction bases outside the gene matches: 2.

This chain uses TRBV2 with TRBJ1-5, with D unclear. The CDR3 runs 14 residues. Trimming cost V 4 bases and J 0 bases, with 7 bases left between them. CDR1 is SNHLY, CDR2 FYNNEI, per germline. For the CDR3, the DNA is TGTGCCAGCAGTGCGGGGTATAGCAATCAGCCCCAGCATTTT. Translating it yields CASSAGYSNQPQHF.

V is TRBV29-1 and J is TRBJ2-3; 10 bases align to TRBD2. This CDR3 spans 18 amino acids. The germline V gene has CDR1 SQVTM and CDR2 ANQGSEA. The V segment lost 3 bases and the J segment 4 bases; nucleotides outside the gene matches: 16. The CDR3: CSVERIAGGDIRADTQYF. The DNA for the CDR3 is TGCAGCGTTGAGCGAATAGCGGGAGGTGACATTAGGGCAGATACGCAGTATTTT.

The CDR3 reads CASSQPGDSNQPQHF. The CDR3 DNA sequence: TGTGCCAGCAGCCAACCGGGGGACAGCAATCAGCCCCAGCATTTT. The rearrangement links TRBV16 to TRBJ1-5; the D gene is possibly TRBD1 (5 bases). CDR1 is KGHSY and CDR2 is FQNENV in the germline V gene. The CDR3 totals 15 residues. V lost 2 bases to trimming and J lost 1 base, with 9 bases between them.